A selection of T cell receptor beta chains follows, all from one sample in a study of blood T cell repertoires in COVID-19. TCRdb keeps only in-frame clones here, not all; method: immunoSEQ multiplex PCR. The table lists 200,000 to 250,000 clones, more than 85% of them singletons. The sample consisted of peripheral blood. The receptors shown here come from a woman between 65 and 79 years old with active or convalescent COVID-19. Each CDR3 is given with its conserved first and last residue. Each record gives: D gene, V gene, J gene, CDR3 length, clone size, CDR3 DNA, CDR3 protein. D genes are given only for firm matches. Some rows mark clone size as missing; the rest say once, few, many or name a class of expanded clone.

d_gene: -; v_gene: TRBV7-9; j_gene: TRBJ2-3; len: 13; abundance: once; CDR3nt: TGTGCCAGCAGCTTAGGGCACACAGATACGCAGTATTTT; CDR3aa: CASSLGHTDTQYF
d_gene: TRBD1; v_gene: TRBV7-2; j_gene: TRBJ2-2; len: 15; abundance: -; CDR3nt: TGTGCCAGCAGCAGCAGACAGGGTGGCACCGGGGAGCTGTTTTTT; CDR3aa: CASSSRQGGTGELFF
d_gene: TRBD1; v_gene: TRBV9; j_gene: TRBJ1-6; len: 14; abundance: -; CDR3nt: TGTGCCAGCAGCGTTCGACAGGGAGGTTCACCCCTCCACTTT; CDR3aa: CASSVRQGGSPLHF
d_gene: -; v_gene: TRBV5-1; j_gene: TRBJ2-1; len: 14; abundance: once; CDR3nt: TGCGCCAGCAGCTTTAGAGAGAACGGCAATGAGCAGTTCTTC; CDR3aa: CASSFRENGNEQFF
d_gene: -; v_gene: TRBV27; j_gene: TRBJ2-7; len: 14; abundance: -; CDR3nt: TGTGCCAGCAGTCTCCTCGGTGGTTCCTACGAGCAGTACTTC; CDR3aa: CASSLLGGSYEQYF
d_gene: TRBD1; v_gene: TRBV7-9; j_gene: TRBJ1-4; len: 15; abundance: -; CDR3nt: TGTGCCAGCAGTCCCCTAAGGACAGGGGGAGAAAAACTGTTTTTT; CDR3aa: CASSPLRTGGEKLFF
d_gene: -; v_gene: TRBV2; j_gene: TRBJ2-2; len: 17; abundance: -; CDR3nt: TGTGCCAGCAGCACGGGCGGCGGGGGCCTGAACACCGGGGAGCTGTTTTTT; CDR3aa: CASSTGGGGLNTGELFF
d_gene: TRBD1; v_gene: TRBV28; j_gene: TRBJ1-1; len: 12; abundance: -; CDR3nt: TGTGCCAGCAGTTTCGGACAGGCAGCGGCTTTCTTT; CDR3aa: CASSFGQAAAFF
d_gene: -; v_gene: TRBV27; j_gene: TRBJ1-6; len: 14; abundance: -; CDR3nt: TGTGCCAGCCGCAGCGGCTCCTATAATTCACCCCTCCACTTT; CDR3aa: CASRSGSYNSPLHF
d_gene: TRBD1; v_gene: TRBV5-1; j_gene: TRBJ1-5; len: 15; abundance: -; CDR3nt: TGCGCCAGCAGAACTGGGGACAGGCCCAATCAGCCCCAGCATTTT; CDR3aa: CASRTGDRPNQPQHF